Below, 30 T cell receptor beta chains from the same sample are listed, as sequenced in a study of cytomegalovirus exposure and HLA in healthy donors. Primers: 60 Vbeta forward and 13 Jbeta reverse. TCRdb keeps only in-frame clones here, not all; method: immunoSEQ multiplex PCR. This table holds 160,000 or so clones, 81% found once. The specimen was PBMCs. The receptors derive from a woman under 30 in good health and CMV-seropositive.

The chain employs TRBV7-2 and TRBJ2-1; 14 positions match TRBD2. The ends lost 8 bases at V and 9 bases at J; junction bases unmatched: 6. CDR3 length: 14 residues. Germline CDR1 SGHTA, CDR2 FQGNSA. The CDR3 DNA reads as TGTGCCAGCCGAGGACTAGCGGGGGGCCGTGAGCAGTTCTTC. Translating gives CASRGLAGGREQFF.

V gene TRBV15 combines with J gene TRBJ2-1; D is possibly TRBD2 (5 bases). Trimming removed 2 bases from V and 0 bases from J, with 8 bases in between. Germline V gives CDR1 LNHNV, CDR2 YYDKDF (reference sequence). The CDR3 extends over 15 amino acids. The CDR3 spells CATSRRGSSYNEQFF. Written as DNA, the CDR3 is TGTGCCACCAGCAGAAGAGGGAGCTCCTACAATGAGCAGTTCTTC.

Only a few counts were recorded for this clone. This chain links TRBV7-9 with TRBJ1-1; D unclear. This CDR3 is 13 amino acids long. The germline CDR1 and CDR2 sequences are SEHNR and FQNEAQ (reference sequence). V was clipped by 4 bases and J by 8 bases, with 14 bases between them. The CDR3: CASSWERISEAFF. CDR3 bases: TGTGCCAGCAGCTGGGAGAGAATCTCAGAAGCTTTCTTT.

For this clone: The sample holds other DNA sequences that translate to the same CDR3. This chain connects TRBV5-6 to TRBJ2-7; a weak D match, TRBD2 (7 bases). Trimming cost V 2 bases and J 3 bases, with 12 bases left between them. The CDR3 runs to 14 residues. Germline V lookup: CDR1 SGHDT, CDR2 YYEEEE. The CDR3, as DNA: TGTGCCAGCAGCTTAGGGGGGGGGAGCTACGAGCAGTACTTC. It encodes CASSLGGGSYEQYF.

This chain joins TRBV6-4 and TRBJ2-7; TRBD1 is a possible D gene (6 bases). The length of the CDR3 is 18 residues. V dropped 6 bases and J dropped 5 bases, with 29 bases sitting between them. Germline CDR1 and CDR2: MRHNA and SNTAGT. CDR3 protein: CASSAPPHGQPAFDEQYF. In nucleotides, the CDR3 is TGTGCCAGCAGCGCACCCCCACACGGACAGCCCGCTTTCGACGAGCAGTACTTC.

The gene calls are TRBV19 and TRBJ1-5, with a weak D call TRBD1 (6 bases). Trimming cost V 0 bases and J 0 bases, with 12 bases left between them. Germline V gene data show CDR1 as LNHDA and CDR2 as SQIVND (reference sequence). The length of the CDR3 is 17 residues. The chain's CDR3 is CASSIERTEISNQPQHF. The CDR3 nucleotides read TGTGCCAGTAGTATAGAGCGGACAGAGATTAGCAATCAGCCCCAGCATTTT.

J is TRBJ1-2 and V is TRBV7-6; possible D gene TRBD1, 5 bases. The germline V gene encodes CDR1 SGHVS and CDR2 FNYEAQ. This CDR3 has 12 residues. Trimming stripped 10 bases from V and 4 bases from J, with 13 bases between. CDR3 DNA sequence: TGTGCCACGGGGGAAATTACCTATGGCTACACCTTC. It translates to CATGEITYGYTF. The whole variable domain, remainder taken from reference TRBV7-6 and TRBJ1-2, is GAGVSQSPRYKVTKRGQDVALRCDPISGHVSLYWYRQALGQGPEFLTYFNYEAQQDKSGLPNDRFSAERPEGSISTLTIQRTEQRDSAMYRCATGEITYGYTFGSGTRLTVV.

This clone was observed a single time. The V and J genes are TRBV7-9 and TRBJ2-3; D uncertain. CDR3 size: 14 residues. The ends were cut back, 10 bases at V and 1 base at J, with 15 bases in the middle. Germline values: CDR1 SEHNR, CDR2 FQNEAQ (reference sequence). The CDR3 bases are TGTGCCACCACTGGTTCACGCGGCACAGATACGCAGTATTTT. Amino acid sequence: CATTGSRGTDTQYF. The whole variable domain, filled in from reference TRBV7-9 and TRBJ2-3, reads DTGVSQNPRHKITKRGQNVTFRCDPISEHNRLYWYRQTLGQGPEFLTYFQNEAQLEKSRLLSDRFSAERPKGSFSTLEIQRTEQGDSAMYLCATTGSRGTDTQYFGPGTRLTVL.

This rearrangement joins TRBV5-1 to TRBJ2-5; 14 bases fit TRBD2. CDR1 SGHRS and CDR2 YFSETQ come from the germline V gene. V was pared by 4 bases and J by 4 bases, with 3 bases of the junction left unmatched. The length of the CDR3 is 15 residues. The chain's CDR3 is CASSVGLAGGETQYF. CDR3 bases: TGCGCCAGCAGCGTAGGACTAGCGGGGGGAGAGACCCAGTACTTC.

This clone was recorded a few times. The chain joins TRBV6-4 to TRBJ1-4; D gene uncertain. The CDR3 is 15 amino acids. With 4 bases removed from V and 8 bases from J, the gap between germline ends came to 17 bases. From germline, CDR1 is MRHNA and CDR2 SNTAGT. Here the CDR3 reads CASSVSSGRGEKLFF. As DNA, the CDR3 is TGTGCCAGCAGTGTGTCTTCCGGAAGAGGGGAAAAACTGTTTTTT.

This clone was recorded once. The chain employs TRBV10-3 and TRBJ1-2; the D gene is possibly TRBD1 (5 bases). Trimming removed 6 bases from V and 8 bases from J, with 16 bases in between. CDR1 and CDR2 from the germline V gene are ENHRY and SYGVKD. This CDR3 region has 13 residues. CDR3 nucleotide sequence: TGTGCCATCAGCCCAGACAGAAACGGAGGCTACACCTTC. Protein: CAISPDRNGGYTF.

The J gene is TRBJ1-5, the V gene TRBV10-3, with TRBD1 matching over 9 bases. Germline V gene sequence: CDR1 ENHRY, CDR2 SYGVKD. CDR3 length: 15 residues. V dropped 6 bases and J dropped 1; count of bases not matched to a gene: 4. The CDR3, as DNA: TGTGCCATCAGCAGGACAGGGGAGAGCAATCAGCCCCAGCATTTT. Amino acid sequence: CAISRTGESNQPQHF.

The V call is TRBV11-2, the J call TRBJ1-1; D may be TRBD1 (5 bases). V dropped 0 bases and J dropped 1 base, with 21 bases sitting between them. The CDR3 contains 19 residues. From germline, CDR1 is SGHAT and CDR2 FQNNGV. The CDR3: CASSLETAGRRVRNTEAFF. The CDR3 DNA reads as TGTGCCAGCAGCTTAGAGACTGCCGGGCGCAGGGTACGGAACACTGAAGCTTTCTTT.

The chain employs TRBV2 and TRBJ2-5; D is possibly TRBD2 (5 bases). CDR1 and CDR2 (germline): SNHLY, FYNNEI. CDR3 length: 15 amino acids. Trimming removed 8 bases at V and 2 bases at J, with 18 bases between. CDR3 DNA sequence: TGTGCCAGCGCACCACTGAGGGCGGATCAAGAGACCCAGTACTTC. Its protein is CASAPLRADQETQYF. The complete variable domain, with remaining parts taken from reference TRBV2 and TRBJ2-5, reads EPEVTQTPSHQVTQMGQEVILRCVPISNHLYFYWYRQILGQKVEFLVSFYNNEISEKSEIFDDQFSVERPDGSNFTLKIRSTKLEDSAMYFCASAPLRADQETQYFGPGTRLLVL.

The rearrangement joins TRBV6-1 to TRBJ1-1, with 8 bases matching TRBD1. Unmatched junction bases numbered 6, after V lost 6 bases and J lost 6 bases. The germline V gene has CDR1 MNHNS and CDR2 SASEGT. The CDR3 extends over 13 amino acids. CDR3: CASSGQGVPEAFF. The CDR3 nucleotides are TGTGCCAGCAGCGGACAGGGCGTACCTGAAGCTTTCTTT.

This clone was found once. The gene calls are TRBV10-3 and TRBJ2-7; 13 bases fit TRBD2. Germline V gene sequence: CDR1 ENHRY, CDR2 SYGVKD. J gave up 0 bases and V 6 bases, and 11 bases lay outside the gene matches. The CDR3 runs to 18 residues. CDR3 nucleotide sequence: TGTGCCATCAGAGATGGACTAGCGGGGGAACCGACCTCCTACGAGCAGTACTTC. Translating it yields CAIRDGLAGEPTSYEQYF.

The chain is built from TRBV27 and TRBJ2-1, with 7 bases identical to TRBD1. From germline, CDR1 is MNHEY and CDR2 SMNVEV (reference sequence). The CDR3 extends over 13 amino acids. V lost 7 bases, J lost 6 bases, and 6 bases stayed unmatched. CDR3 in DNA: TGTGCCAGCACCTGGACAGGTGGCAATGAGCAGTTCTTC. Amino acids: CASTWTGGNEQFF.

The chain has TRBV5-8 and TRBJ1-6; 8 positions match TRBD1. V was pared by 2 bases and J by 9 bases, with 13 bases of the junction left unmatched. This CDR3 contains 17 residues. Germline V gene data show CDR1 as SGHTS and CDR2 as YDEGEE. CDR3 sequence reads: CASSFKTLAGGRSPLHF. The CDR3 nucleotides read TGTGCCAGCAGCTTTAAGACCTTGGCAGGGGGCCGTTCACCCCTCCACTTT.

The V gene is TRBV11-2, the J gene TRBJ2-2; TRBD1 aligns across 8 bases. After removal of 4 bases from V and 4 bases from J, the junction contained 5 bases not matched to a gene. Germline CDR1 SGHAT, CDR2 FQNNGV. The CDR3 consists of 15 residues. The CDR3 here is CASSSGQGGTGELFF. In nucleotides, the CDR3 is TGTGCCAGCAGCTCCGGACAGGGTGGCACCGGGGAGCTGTTTTTT.

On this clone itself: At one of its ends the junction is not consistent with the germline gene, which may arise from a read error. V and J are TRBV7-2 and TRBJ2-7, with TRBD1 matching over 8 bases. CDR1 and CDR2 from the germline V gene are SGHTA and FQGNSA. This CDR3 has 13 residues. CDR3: CASSLARDRTLSF. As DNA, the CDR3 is TGTGCCAGCAGCTTAGCCCGGGACAGGACTCTATCATTC.

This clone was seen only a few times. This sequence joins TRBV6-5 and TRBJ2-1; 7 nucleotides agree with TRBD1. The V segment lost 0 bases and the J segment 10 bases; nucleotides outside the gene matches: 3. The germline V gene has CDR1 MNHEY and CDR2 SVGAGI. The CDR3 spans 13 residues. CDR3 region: CASSYSRGQEQFF. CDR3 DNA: TGTGCCAGCAGTTACTCGAGGGGGCAAGAGCAGTTCTTC.

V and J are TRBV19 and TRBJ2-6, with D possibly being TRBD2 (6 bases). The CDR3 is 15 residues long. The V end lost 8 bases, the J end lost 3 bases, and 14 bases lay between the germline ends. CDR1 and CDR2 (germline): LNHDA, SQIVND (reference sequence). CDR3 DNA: TGTGCCAGTGCCTTGCGGGGTGGTGGGGCCAACGTCCTGACTTTC. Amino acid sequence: CASALRGGGANVLTF. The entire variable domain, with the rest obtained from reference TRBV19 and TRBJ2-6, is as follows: DGGITQSPKYLFRKEGQNVTLSCEQNLNHDAMYWYRQDPGQGLRLIYYSQIVNDFQKGDIAEGYSVSREKKESFPLTVTSAQKNPTAFYLCASALRGGGANVLTFGAGSRLTVL.

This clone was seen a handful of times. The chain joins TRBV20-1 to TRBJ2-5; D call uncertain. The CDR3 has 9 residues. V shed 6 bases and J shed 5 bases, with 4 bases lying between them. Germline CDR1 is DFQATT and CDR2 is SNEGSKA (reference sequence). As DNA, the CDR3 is TGCAGTGCCGGGGAGACCCAGTACTTC. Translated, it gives CSAGETQYF.

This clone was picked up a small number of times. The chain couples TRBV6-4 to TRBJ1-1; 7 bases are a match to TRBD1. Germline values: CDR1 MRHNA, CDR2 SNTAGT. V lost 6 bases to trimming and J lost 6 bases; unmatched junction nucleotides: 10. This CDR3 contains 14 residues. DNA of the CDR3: TGTGCCAGCAGCCTGACAGGGTACTCCTCTGAAGCTTTCTTT. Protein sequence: CASSLTGYSSEAFF.

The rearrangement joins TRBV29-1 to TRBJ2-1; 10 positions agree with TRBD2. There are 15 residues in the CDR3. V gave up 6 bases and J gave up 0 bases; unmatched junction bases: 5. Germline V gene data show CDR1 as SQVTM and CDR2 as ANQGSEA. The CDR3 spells CSVGTSEHSYNEQFF. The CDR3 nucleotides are TGCAGCGTGGGGACTAGCGAACACTCCTACAATGAGCAGTTCTTC.

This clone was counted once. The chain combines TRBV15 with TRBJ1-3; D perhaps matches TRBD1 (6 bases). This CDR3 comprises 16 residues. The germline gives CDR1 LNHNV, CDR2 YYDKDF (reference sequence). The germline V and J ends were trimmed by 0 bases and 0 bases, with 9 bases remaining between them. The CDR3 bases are TGTGCCACCAGCAGAGATAGGGGGGGCTCTGGAAACACCATATATTTT. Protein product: CATSRDRGGSGNTIYF.

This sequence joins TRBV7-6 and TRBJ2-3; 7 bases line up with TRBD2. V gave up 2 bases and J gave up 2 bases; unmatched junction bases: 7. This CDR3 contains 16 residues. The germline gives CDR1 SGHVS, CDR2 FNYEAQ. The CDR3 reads CASSLTSVTHTDTQYF. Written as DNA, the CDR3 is TGTGCCAGCAGCTTAACTAGCGTCACTCACACAGATACGCAGTATTTT.

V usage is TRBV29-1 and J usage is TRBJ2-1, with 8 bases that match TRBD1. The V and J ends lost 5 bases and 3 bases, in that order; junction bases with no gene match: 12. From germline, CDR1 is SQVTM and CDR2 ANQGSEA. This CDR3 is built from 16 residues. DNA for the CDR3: TGCAGCGTTATGAGGATCCGGGACAGGCACTACAATGAGCAGTTCTTC. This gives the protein CSVMRIRDRHYNEQFF.

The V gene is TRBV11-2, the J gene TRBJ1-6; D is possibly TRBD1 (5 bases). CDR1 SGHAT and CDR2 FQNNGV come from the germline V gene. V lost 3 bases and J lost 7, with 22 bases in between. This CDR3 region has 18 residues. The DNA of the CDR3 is TGTGCCAGCAGCTTCCTGGGTACCGGGGGACTTTACAATTCACCCCTCCACTTT. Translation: CASSFLGTGGLYNSPLHF.

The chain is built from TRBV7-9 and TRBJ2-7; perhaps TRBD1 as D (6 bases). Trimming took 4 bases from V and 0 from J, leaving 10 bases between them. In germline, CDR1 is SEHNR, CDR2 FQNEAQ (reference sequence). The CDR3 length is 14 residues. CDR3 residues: CASSSQGHSYEQYF. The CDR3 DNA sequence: TGTGCCAGCAGCTCACAGGGACACTCCTACGAGCAGTACTTC.